Shown below are 24 T cell receptor beta chains from a single sample sequenced in a study of cytomegalovirus exposure and HLA in healthy donors. The PCR employed 60 Vbeta primers together with 13 Jbeta primers. TCRdb keeps only in-frame clones here, not all; method: immunoSEQ multiplex PCR. Its table records around 150,000 clones. Sequenced material: PBMCs. All receptors derive from a man under 40 in good health and CMV-seronegative.

For this clone: In the same sample, other DNA sequences code for this CDR3. V gene TRBV27 combines with J gene TRBJ1-1; tentatively, D is TRBD1 (5 bases). V was trimmed by 10 bases and J by 1 base, leaving 13 bases between them. This CDR3 region has 13 residues. Germline V CDR1 and CDR2: MNHEY, SMNVEV (reference sequence). CDR3 in amino acids: CATGGRQNTEAFF. The CDR3 nucleotides read TGTGCCACGGGGGGAAGGCAGAACACTGAAGCTTTCTTT.

CDR3 region: CASSPPTSGHNTGELFF. The CDR3 DNA reads as TGTGCCAGCAGCCCACCAACTAGCGGACATAACACCGGGGAGCTGTTTTTT. V gene TRBV7-9 combines with J gene TRBJ2-2, with 8 bases fitting TRBD2. CDR3 length equals 17 residues. The germline V gene has CDR1 SEHNR and CDR2 FQNEAQ (reference sequence). V was pared by 5 bases and J by 2 bases, with 10 bases of the junction left unmatched.

V gene TRBV5-1 combines with J gene TRBJ2-3; 9 bases are shared with TRBD1. The germline gives CDR1 SGHRS, CDR2 YFSETQ. CDR3 length: 17 amino acids. The trim removed 1 base at V and 0 bases at J, leaving 6 bases unmatched. The CDR3 bases are TGCGCCAGCAGCTTGTCAGGACAGGGGTCTAGCACAGATACGCAGTATTTT. Protein sequence: CASSLSGQGSSTDTQYF.

The rearrangement uses TRBV10-3 and TRBJ1-3, with a possible D match to TRBD1 (6 bases). The CDR3 has 14 residues. Trimming left V 0 bases short and J 4 bases short, with 7 bases between. CDR1 is ENHRY and CDR2 is SYGVKD in the germline V gene. The CDR3 nucleotides read TGTGCCATCAGTGAGTCGAGGGGGGGAAACACCATATATTTT. This gives the protein CAISESRGGNTIYF.

V gene TRBV18 combines with J gene TRBJ1-5, with D maybe TRBD1 (6 bases). The CDR3 extends over 15 amino acids. Trimming removed 2 bases from V and 6 bases from J, with 14 bases in between. Germline V gene sequence: CDR1 KGHSH, CDR2 LQKENI. The chain's CDR3 is CASSPSTGSGQPQHF. In DNA form, the CDR3 reads TGTGCCAGCTCACCATCGACAGGATCTGGTCAGCCCCAGCATTTT.

This rearrangement joins TRBV5-1 to TRBJ2-7, with 9 bases fitting TRBD1. V gave up 0 bases and J gave up 4 bases; unmatched junction bases: 5. The CDR3 is 15 residues long. The germline V gene encodes CDR1 SGHRS and CDR2 YFSETQ. The CDR3 coding sequence is TGCGCCAGCAGCTTGGGTGGGACAGGGCCATACGAGCAGTACTTC. Its protein is CASSLGGTGPYEQYF.

This chain joins TRBV28 and TRBJ2-5; 9 bases are a match to TRBD2. V lost 5 bases, J lost 5 bases, and 6 bases stayed unmatched. The germline V gene encodes CDR1 MDHEN and CDR2 SYDVKM. This CDR3 is built from 14 residues. The CDR3 protein is CASSRAGGSETQYF. The CDR3, as DNA: TGTGCCAGCAGTAGAGCGGGAGGTAGTGAGACCCAGTACTTC.

The chain links TRBV18 to TRBJ2-2; 9 nucleotides match TRBD1. V trimming: 3 bases; J trimming: 3 bases; junction bases outside the gene matches: 5. Germline V lookup: CDR1 KGHSH, CDR2 LQKENI. The CDR3 covers 16 residues. The CDR3 spells CASSPPGQGHTGELFF. CDR3 bases: TGTGCCAGCTCACCTCCGGGACAGGGACACACCGGGGAGCTGTTTTTT.

V gene TRBV6-5 combines with J gene TRBJ2-7; the match to TRBD2 covers 8 bases. Trimming at V came to 6 bases and at J to 4 bases, leaving 11 bases not matched to a gene. CDR3 length equals 15 residues. Germline CDR1 reads MNHEY; CDR2 reads SVGAGI. The CDR3 is CASSRVGSGIYEQYF. CDR3 nucleotides: TGTGCCAGCAGCCGTGTGGGTAGCGGGATATACGAGCAGTACTTC.

J is TRBJ1-1 and V is TRBV11-2; 7 bases agree with TRBD1. Looked up from germline, CDR1 is SGHAT and CDR2 is FQNNGV. The CDR3 is made up of 13 amino acids. The junction had 2 bases not matched to a gene; V was cut back by 4 bases and J by 3 bases. CDR3 sequence reads: CASSSGQDTEAFF. Here the CDR3 DNA reads TGTGCCAGCAGCTCCGGACAGGACACTGAAGCTTTCTTT.

The chain links TRBV4-1 to TRBJ2-3; 7 nucleotides align to TRBD1. The V segment lost 0 bases and the J segment 6 bases; nucleotides outside the gene matches: 9. The germline gives CDR1 MGHRA, CDR2 YSYEKL. The CDR3 spans 16 residues. The CDR3 DNA is TGCGCCAGCAGCCAAGAAGAGGGGGCTGCTCGGGATACGCAGTATTTT. This translates into CASSQEEGAARDTQYF.

This chain uses TRBV6-5 with TRBJ2-5, with 9 positions matching TRBD2. The CDR3 length is 15 residues. The junction had 10 bases not matched to a gene; V was cut back by 6 bases and J by 5 bases. The germline gives CDR1 MNHEY, CDR2 SVGAGI. CDR3 nucleotides: TGTGCCAGCAGCGATAGCGGGAGTGGGGGGGAGACCCAGTACTTC. Residues: CASSDSGSGGETQYF.

V and J are TRBV7-2 and TRBJ1-5; D unresolved. Germline CDR1 SGHTA, CDR2 FQGNSA. V lost 4 bases and J 7 bases, leaving 14 bases between the germline ends. The CDR3 length is 14 residues. The CDR3 sequence: CASSYLAGGQPQHF. The CDR3 region has the DNA TGTGCCAGCAGCTATCTCGCAGGCGGGCAGCCCCAGCATTTT.

The chain is built from TRBV11-1 and TRBJ2-7; 8 nucleotides agree with TRBD1. Trimming took 3 bases from V and 1 from J; bases not matched to a gene: 8. CDR3 length: 16 amino acids. CDR1 is SGHAT, CDR2 FQDESV, per germline (reference sequence). This CDR3 reads CASSFSQDRESYEQYF. The DNA of the CDR3 is TGTGCCAGCAGCTTTTCCCAGGACAGGGAATCCTACGAGCAGTACTTC.

The chain employs TRBV18 and TRBJ1-1; 7 bases map to TRBD1. The junction had 7 bases not matched to a gene; V was cut back by 6 bases and J by 3 bases. CDR1 and CDR2 (germline): KGHSH, LQKENI. The length of the CDR3 is 14 residues. CDR3 loop: CASSRTGSDTEAFF. The CDR3 DNA follows: TGTGCCAGCTCTCGGACAGGCTCAGACACTGAAGCTTTCTTT.

This sequence joins TRBV29-1 and TRBJ2-4; D remains ambiguous. V gave up 0 bases and J gave up 9 bases, with 9 bases separating them. The CDR3 runs to 12 residues. The germline CDR1 and CDR2 sequences are SQVTM and ANQGSEA. DNA for the CDR3: TGCAGCGTTGAAGACCCTGTTCGCATTCAGTACTTC. Its translation: CSVEDPVRIQYF.

This clone is called medium-sized based on its frequency. CDR3 loop: CASSLDSSNEKLFF. The CDR3 nucleotides read TGTGCCAGCAGTTTAGACAGCTCTAATGAAAAACTGTTTTTT. V is TRBV28 and J is TRBJ1-4, with D tentatively TRBD1 (5 bases). Trimming pared 2 bases from V and 3 bases from J, leaving 7 bases between. Germline assignment: CDR1 MDHEN and CDR2 SYDVKM. This CDR3 is built from 14 residues.

The chain links TRBV9 to TRBJ2-1; maybe TRBD2 (6 bases). From germline, CDR1 is SGDLS and CDR2 YYNGEE. The V gene lost 0 bases and the J gene lost 6 bases, with 19 bases spanning the gap. The CDR3 covers 17 residues. Written as DNA, the CDR3 is TGTGCCAGCAGCGTAGGTATAGGCTGGCGGGGCGCCAATGAGCAGTTCTTC. Amino acids: CASSVGIGWRGANEQFF.

The chain uses TRBV19 and TRBJ1-5; D might be TRBD1 (5 bases). This CDR3 contains 14 residues. V dropped 8 bases and J dropped 0 bases, with 11 bases sitting between them. The germline V gene encodes CDR1 LNHDA and CDR2 SQIVND (reference sequence). The CDR3 here is CASRREVSNQPQHF. In DNA, the CDR3 is TGTGCCAGTCGCAGGGAGGTTAGCAATCAGCCCCAGCATTTT.

Of note for this clone: Relative to the germline gene, one junction end is altered; a read error may explain this. CDR3 coding DNA: TGTGCCAGCAATTTATCGACAGGGGTGCCCCTCTATGGCTACACCTTC. It encodes CASNLSTGVPLYGYTF. V gene TRBV27 combines with J gene TRBJ1-2, with 8 bases aligning to TRBD1. The CDR3 loop spans 16 amino acids. Germline CDR1 and CDR2: MNHEY and SMNVEV (reference sequence).

By frequency, this clone registers medium-sized. CDR3 nucleotides: TGTGCCAGCAGTGAAGATCCTAGCGGCACAGATACGCAGTATTTT. This encodes CASSEDPSGTDTQYF. The chain couples TRBV6-4 to TRBJ2-3, with D maybe TRBD2 (6 bases). The germline gives CDR1 MRHNA, CDR2 SNTAGT. V lost 3 bases to trimming and J lost 1 base, with 11 bases between them. The CDR3 loop spans 15 amino acids.

V gene TRBV11-2 combines with J gene TRBJ2-7, with TRBD1 matching over 9 bases. This CDR3 contains 15 residues. Trimming cost V 1 base and J 4 bases; bases outside gene matches: 5. Germline V gene sequence: CDR1 SGHAT, CDR2 FQNNGV. CDR3 in DNA: TGTGCCAGCAGCTTAGTGGGACAGGGATTGTACGAGCAGTACTTC. Protein product: CASSLVGQGLYEQYF.

This chain links TRBV7-9 with TRBJ1-5; 8 bases are a match to TRBD1. This CDR3 is built from 14 residues. Germline-derived CDR1 and CDR2 are SEHNR and FQNEAQ (reference sequence). V lost 6 bases to trimming and J lost 6 bases; unmatched junction nucleotides: 7. CDR3 in DNA: TGTGCCAGCAGGCCAGGACAGGGTATTCAGCCCCAGCATTTT. Translation gives CASRPGQGIQPQHF. Using reference TRBV7-9 and TRBJ1-5 for the parts outside the CDR3, the full variable domain is DTGVSQNPRHKITKRGQNVTFRCDPISEHNRLYWYRQTLGQGPEFLTYFQNEAQLEKSRLLSDRFSAERPKGSFSTLEIQRTEQGDSAMYLCASRPGQGIQPQHFGDGTRLSIL.

This chain joins TRBV5-1 and TRBJ1-3; TRBD1 aligns across 7 bases. Germline CDR1 and CDR2: SGHRS and YFSETQ. CDR3 length: 16 amino acids. V was pared by 5 bases and J by 0 bases, with 8 bases of the junction left unmatched. CDR3 nucleotide sequence: TGCGCCAGCAGGCGGGACAGTTTAAGCTCTGGAAACACCATATATTTT. Translated, it gives CASRRDSLSSGNTIYF.